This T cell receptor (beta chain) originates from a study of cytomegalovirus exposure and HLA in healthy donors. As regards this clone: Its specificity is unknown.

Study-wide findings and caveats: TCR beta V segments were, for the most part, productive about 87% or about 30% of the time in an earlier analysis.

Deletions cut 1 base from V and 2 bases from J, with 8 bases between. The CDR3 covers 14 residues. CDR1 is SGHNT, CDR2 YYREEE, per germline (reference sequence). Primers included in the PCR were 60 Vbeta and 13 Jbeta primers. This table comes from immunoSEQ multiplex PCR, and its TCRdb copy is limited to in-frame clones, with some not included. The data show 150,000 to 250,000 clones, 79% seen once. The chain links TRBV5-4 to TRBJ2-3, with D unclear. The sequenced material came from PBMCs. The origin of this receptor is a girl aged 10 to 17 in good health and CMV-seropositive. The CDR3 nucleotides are TGTGCCAGCAGCTTGCAACTGTACACAGATACGCAGTATTTT. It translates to CASSLQLYTDTQYF.